Below, 10 T cell receptor beta chains from the same sample are listed, as sequenced in a study of shared clonotypes between healthy human individuals. The method was immunoSEQ multiplex PCR; TCRdb's version includes in-frame clones alone and lacks a portion of them. The top ten clones hold 0.55% to 0.7% of a sample with fewer than 1.4 million clones, more than 75% of them seen once. Sequencing input: memory CD4+ T cells from PBMCs. The subset: CD45RA-negative fraction. All receptors come from a man aged 18 to 30 in good health. Some clones in this sample may be carry-over from other donors' samples.

The chain employs TRBV7-8 and TRBJ2-1, with D maybe TRBD2 (5 bases). The CDR3 is made up of 16 amino acids. Trimming took off 5 bases at V and 1 base at J, with 15 bases between the two ends. Per the germline V gene, CDR1 is SGHVS and CDR2 is FQNEAQ. The CDR3 coding sequence is TGTGCCAGCAGCGTGGGAGTAGGGCTTTCCTACAATGAGCAGTTCTTC. Amino acids: CASSVGVGLSYNEQFF.

The chain combines TRBV6-6 with TRBJ1-4; 8 bases agree with TRBD1. Germline CDR1 is MNHNY and CDR2 is SVGAGI (reference sequence). CDR3 length: 16 amino acids. V dropped 2 bases and J dropped 10; count of bases not matched to a gene: 12. CDR3 nucleotides: TGTGCCAGCAGTTACGAAGACCAGGGGGCGCGTGGAAAACTGTTTTTT. Translated: CASSYEDQGARGKLFF.

V usage is TRBV27 and J usage is TRBJ2-7, with D possibly TRBD1 on 6 matching bases. V was trimmed by 1 base and J by 2 bases, leaving 9 bases between them. Per germline, CDR1 MNHEY and CDR2 SMNVEV (reference sequence). This CDR3 contains 14 residues. Here the CDR3 reads CASSLWQGPYEQYF. The CDR3 DNA follows: TGTGCCAGCAGTTTATGGCAGGGGCCCTACGAGCAGTACTTC.

The V gene is TRBV6-6, the J gene TRBJ2-3, with 10 bases that match TRBD2. The CDR3 length is 15 residues. Germline-derived CDR1 and CDR2 are MNHNY and SVGAGI (reference sequence). V lost 0 bases to trimming and J lost 8 bases; unmatched junction nucleotides: 5. This CDR3 is CASSYSSGRASTQYF. CDR3 nucleotide sequence: TGTGCCAGCAGTTACTCCAGCGGGAGGGCTTCTACGCAGTATTTT.

The chain combines TRBV29-1 with TRBJ2-5; D possibly matches TRBD1 or TRBD2 (5 bases each). The DNA end favors TRBJ2-7, so the J call may be wrong. The CDR3 consists of 12 residues. Germline values: CDR1 SQVTM, CDR2 ANQGSEA. CDR3 coding DNA: TGCAGCGTTGGGGACCGGAATTACGAGCAGTACTTC. It specifies CSVGDRNYEQYF.

This clone was detected only a few times. This chain connects TRBV2 to TRBJ2-3; 9 positions agree with TRBD1. V trimming: 4 bases; J trimming: 6 bases; junction bases outside the gene matches: 2. The germline V gene encodes CDR1 SNHLY and CDR2 FYNNEI. This CDR3 has 13 residues. The CDR3 sequence is CASSGTGVDTQYF. The CDR3, as DNA: TGTGCCAGCAGTGGGACAGGGGTCGATACGCAGTATTTT.

V is TRBV2 and J is TRBJ2-2, with TRBD2 matching 8 bases. Germline trimming cut 8 bases from V and 4 bases from J; bases unmatched to any gene: 9. CDR3 length: 15 amino acids. CDR1 and CDR2 (germline): SNHLY, FYNNEI. In nucleotides, the CDR3 is TGTGCCAGCGGATCGAGCGGGAGTTCCACCGGGGAGCTGTTTTTT. Protein: CASGSSGSSTGELFF. Full variable domain (rest looked up from reference TRBV2 and TRBJ2-2): EPEVTQTPSHQVTQMGQEVILRCVPISNHLYFYWYRQILGQKVEFLVSFYNNEISEKSEIFDDQFSVERPDGSNFTLKIRSTKLEDSAMYFCASGSSGSSTGELFFGEGSRLTVL.

This chain links TRBV7-2 with TRBJ1-6, with D unresolved. Trimming removed 6 bases from V and 9 bases from J, with 9 bases in between. This CDR3 is 12 amino acids long. Germline-derived CDR1 and CDR2 are SGHTA and FQGNSA. The CDR3 DNA reads TGTGCCAGCAGGCAGTGGGGTTCACCCCTCCACTTT. Protein sequence: CASRQWGSPLHF.

The V and J genes are TRBV7-9 and TRBJ1-1, with D maybe TRBD1 (6 bases). V lost 4 bases, J lost 6 bases, and 18 bases lay in between. This CDR3 has 15 amino acids. Germline values: CDR1 SEHNR, CDR2 FQNEAQ (reference sequence). The CDR3 DNA sequence: TGTGCCAGCAGCTGGGGGACAACCCGAGGCTCTGAAGCTTTCTTT. It codes for CASSWGTTRGSEAFF.

The chain recombines TRBV7-9 with TRBJ1-4; no definite D call. Germline V gene lookup returns CDR1 SEHNR and CDR2 FQNEAQ (reference sequence). CDR3 length: 14 residues. V lost 2 bases, J lost 5 bases, and 9 bases lay in between. This CDR3 reads CASSLRTENEKLFF. DNA of the CDR3: TGTGCCAGCAGCTTACGGACGGAGAATGAAAAACTGTTTTTT.